The clone carrying this TCR beta chain was seen at least ten times. Its specificity is not known. The sample is drawn from a study of T cells after posttransplantation cyclophosphamide. Whole-study findings and limits: Donor-recipient repertoire similarity was low at 1-2 months, rising over year one. Tissue-infiltrating T cells from skin or gut overlapped little with blood T cells.

TCRdb's copy holds only in-frame clones and misses some; the assay was immunoSEQ multiplex PCR. Listed for the sample are approximately 25,000 clones, none seen a single time. The length of the CDR3 is 16 residues. This clonotype was obtained from a woman in her fifties or sixties in good health, CMV-negative, and a related stem cell transplant donor. This chain joins TRBV21-1 and TRBJ1-6; the DNA was not compared with TRBD1, the D call given in the table. TRBV21-1 is deemed a pseudogene. Sequenced input: PBMCs. CDR3 sequence: CASSKGGQGMNSPLHF. CDR3 sequence (DNA): TGTGCCAGCAGCAAAGGAGGACAGGGTATGAATTCACCCCTCCACTTT.